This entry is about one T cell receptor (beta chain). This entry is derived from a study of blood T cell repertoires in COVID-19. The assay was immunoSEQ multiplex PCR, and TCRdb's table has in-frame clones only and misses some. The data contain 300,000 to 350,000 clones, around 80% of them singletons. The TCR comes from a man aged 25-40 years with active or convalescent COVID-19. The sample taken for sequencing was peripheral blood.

The CDR3 nucleotides are TGTGCCAGCAGTCGACAGGGGTGGGGCTACACCTTC. It codes for CASSRQGWGYTF. V usage is TRBV12-3 or TRBV12-4 and J usage is TRBJ1-2, with 8 bases lining up with TRBD1. Unmatched junction bases numbered 4, after V lost 5 bases and J lost 8 bases. The CDR3 length is 12 residues.